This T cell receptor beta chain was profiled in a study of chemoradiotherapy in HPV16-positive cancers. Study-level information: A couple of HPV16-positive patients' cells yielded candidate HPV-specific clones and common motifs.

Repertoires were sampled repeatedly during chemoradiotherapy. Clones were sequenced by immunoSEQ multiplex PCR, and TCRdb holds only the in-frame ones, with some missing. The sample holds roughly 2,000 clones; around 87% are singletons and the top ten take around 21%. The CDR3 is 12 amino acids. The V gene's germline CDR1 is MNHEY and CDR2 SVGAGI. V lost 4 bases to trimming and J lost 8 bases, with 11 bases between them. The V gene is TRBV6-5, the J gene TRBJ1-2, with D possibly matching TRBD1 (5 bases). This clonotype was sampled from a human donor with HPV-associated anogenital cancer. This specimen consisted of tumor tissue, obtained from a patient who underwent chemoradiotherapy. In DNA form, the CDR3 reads TGTGCCAGCAGTTTCCAGGGAATCGGCTACACCTTC. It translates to CASSFQGIGYTF.